The 22 T cell receptor beta chains presented below share a single source sample, sequenced in a study of blood T cells in healthy people across ages. A J-beta primer mix and a sample-barcoded 5' primer were used in a second PCR of about 7 to 12 cycles. Each CDR3 protein gets one entry after TCRdb re-called the 5' RACE reads with MiXCR. The sample consists of 550,000 to 750,000 distinct CDR3 sequences, 20% to 25% of them appearing once. The sequencing input was blood. Source of these receptors: a man in his 70s in good health.

This clonotype came up a few times. For the CDR3, the DNA is TGCGCCAGCAGCCTCCTTCTAGCCGCTGGGGCCAACGTCCTGACTTTC. Protein sequence: CASSLLLAAGANVLTF. V and J are TRBV4-1 and TRBJ2-6, with a weak D call TRBD2 (5 bases). V lost 4 bases to trimming and J lost 2 bases, with 12 bases between them. CDR3 length: 16 amino acids. CDR1 is MGHRA and CDR2 is YSYEKL in the germline V gene.

V gene TRBV25-1 combines with J gene TRBJ1-1; the match to TRBD1 covers 9 bases. The CDR3 length is 17 residues. The J segment lost 0 bases and the V segment lost 2 bases, leaving 7 bases of the junction unmatched. Germline V gene sequence: CDR1 MGHDK, CDR2 SYGVNS. CDR3 DNA sequence: TGTGCCAGCAGTGAAGAGACAGGGGGTACCATGAACACTGAAGCTTTCTTT. As protein: CASSEETGGTMNTEAFF.

This clonotype was observed a handful of times. J is TRBJ2-5 and V is TRBV20-1; 7 bases are a match to TRBD2. The CDR3 is 16 amino acids. Germline V gene sequence: CDR1 DFQATT, CDR2 SNEGSKA (reference sequence). With 0 bases clipped from V and 2 bases from J, the junction kept 9 bases outside the gene matches. The CDR3 DNA sequence: TGCAGTGCTAGAGATGCCCCCGGACTAGTTCAAGAGACCCAGTACTTC. Protein product: CSARDAPGLVQETQYF.

This sequence joins TRBV7-9 and TRBJ2-5; D is possibly TRBD2 (7 bases). In germline, CDR1 is SEHNR, CDR2 FQNEAQ (reference sequence). The length of the CDR3 is 15 residues. V was clipped by 5 bases and J by 1 base, with 14 bases between them. The CDR3 DNA sequence: TGTGCCAGCAGCACAGGGACTATCCCCCAAGAGACCCAGTACTTC. Residues: CASSTGTIPQETQYF.

The sample holds a few counts of this clonotype. The rearrangement joins TRBV12-3 or TRBV12-4 to TRBJ2-1; 10 positions match TRBD2. With V trimmed by 3 bases and J by 5 bases, 10 bases remained unmatched. The CDR3 has 17 amino acids. The CDR3 loop is CASSFRASGSTHNEQFF. The CDR3 DNA follows: TGTGCCAGCAGTTTCAGGGCTAGCGGGAGCACCCACAATGAGCAGTTCTTC.

This chain uses TRBV5-1 with TRBJ1-4; maybe TRBD1 (5 bases). Per germline, CDR1 SGHRS and CDR2 YFSETQ. The CDR3 consists of 15 residues. V dropped 1 base and J dropped 2 bases, with 9 bases sitting between them. The CDR3 here is CASSLTRQTNEKLFF. CDR3 DNA: TGCGCCAGCAGCTTGACGAGACAGACTAATGAAAAACTGTTTTTT. Together with reference TRBV5-1 and TRBJ1-4, the CDR3 gives the full variable domain: KAGVTQTPRYLIKTRGQQVTLSCSPISGHRSVSWYQQTPGQGLQFLFEYFSETQRNKGNFPGRFSGRQFSNSRSEMNVSTLELGDSALYLCASSLTRQTNEKLFFGSGTQLSVL.

This clonotype has just a few counts. V usage is TRBV5-1 and J usage is TRBJ2-2, with 8 bases aligning to TRBD1. Germline values: CDR1 SGHRS, CDR2 YFSETQ. CDR3 length: 16 amino acids. V was clipped by 0 bases and J by 4 bases; unmatched bases: 5. CDR3 DNA: TGCGCCAGCAGCTTGGCGGGACAGGTTCTCACCGGGGAGCTGTTTTTT. Protein: CASSLAGQVLTGELFF.

This chain connects TRBV20-1 to TRBJ2-5; TRBD2 aligns across 7 bases. There are 15 residues in the CDR3. Germline-derived CDR1 and CDR2 are DFQATT and SNEGSKA (reference sequence). Germline trimming cut 3 bases from V and 1 base from J; bases unmatched to any gene: 8. The CDR3 spells CSARDAGDPQETQYF. Written as DNA, the CDR3 is TGCAGTGCTAGGGACGCGGGAGACCCCCAAGAGACCCAGTACTTC.

This clonotype was counted between two and nine times. Given the absence of the conserved phenylalanine or tryptophan at the CDR3 end, a read error is likely. This chain links TRBV20-1 with TRBJ1-2, with 9 bases fitting TRBD1. Trimming at V came to 7 bases and at J to 8 bases, leaving 8 bases not matched to a gene. This CDR3 is 12 amino acids long. CDR1 and CDR2 from the germline V gene are DFQATT and SNEGSKA (reference sequence). CDR3 residues: CSVEDRGRGYTL. The CDR3 nucleotides are TGCAGTGTCGAGGACAGGGGCAGAGGCTACACCCTC.

The CDR3: CASSLAQGARETQYF. The CDR3 DNA sequence: TGTGCCAGCAGCTTGGCCCAAGGGGCCAGGGAGACCCAGTACTTC. This chain joins TRBV5-6 and TRBJ2-5; maybe TRBD1 (5 bases). Germline loops: CDR1 SGHDT, CDR2 YYEEEE. Trimming pared 0 bases from V and 5 bases from J, leaving 14 bases between. The CDR3 spans 15 residues.

About this clonotype itself: Mismatch with germline at one junction end may stem from a read error. This rearrangement joins TRBV11-2 to TRBJ2-5; 10 positions agree with TRBD2. This CDR3 spans 14 amino acids. Looked up from germline, CDR1 is SGHAT and CDR2 is FQNNGV. The CDR3 spells CASSLEPSGRGEFF. The CDR3 nucleotides are TGTGCCAGCAGCTTAGAACCTAGCGGGAGAGGGGAGTTTTTC.

This clonotype was detected only a few times. The chain recombines TRBV29-1 with TRBJ2-5; 10 nucleotides match TRBD1. The CDR3 is 15 amino acids. Per germline, CDR1 SQVTM and CDR2 ANQGSEA. The trim removed 5 bases at V and 2 bases at J, leaving 8 bases unmatched. In nucleotides, the CDR3 is TGCAGCGTTAAAACTCCGGGACAGGGGCAAGAGACCCAGTACTTC. Amino acid sequence: CSVKTPGQGQETQYF.

This clonotype came up a few times. The chain uses TRBV4-3 and TRBJ2-7, with TRBD2 as a possible D gene (5 bases). The V gene's germline CDR1 is LGHNA and CDR2 YSLEER. This CDR3 contains 15 residues. V lost 0 bases to trimming and J lost 3 bases, with 12 bases between them. CDR3 in DNA: TGCGCCAGCAGCCAAGATTTGGCAGCGGTCTACGAGCAGTACTTC. Translation gives CASSQDLAAVYEQYF.

The J gene is TRBJ2-4, the V gene TRBV2; 10 bases agree with TRBD2. CDR1 and CDR2 from the germline V gene are SNHLY and FYNNEI. The CDR3 loop spans 11 amino acids. The J segment lost 10 bases and the V segment lost 8 bases, leaving 2 bases of the junction unmatched. In DNA form, the CDR3 reads TGTGCCAGCCTACTAGCGGGGATTCAGTACTTC. This translates into CASLLAGIQYF.

This clonotype was seen more than once but under ten times. The CDR3 DNA is TGTGCCAGCGACACGGGCCTAGCCAAAAACATTCAGTACTTC. Translation gives CASDTGLAKNIQYF. The chain links TRBV6-2 or TRBV6-3 to TRBJ2-4; D gene uncertain. V shed 8 bases and J shed 0 bases, with 11 bases lying between them. Germline CDR1 MNHEY, CDR2 SVGEGT. CDR3 length: 14 amino acids.

This clonotype occurred a few times. The rearrangement links TRBV9 to TRBJ2-5, with unresolved D. Looked up from germline, CDR1 is SGDLS and CDR2 is YYNGEE. The CDR3 is made up of 14 amino acids. V gave up 0 bases and J gave up 1 base, with 7 bases separating them. CDR3 DNA: TGTGCCAGCAGCGTAGATGATCTCCAAGAGACCCAGTACTTC. This gives the protein CASSVDDLQETQYF.

The CDR3 DNA reads as TGTGCCAGCAGTTTCTCAGGCCGACAGTTACACACTGAAGCTTTCTTT. This translates into CASSFSGRQLHTEAFF. The chain recombines TRBV12-3 or TRBV12-4 with TRBJ1-1, with a weak D call TRBD1 (5 bases). V was cut by 3 bases and J by 3 bases, with 17 bases left in between. This CDR3 has 16 amino acids.

A few counts support this clonotype. The chain carries TRBV7-2 and TRBJ2-3, with a tentative D call TRBD1 (6 bases). V lost 0 bases and J 5 bases, leaving 12 bases between the germline ends. Germline V gene sequence: CDR1 SGHTA, CDR2 FQGNSA. The CDR3 loop spans 15 amino acids. CDR3 bases: TGTGCCAGCAGCTTAGCGGTGGGGGCAGTAGATACGCAGTATTTT. Translating gives CASSLAVGAVDTQYF.

This clonotype was seen only a few times. This rearrangement joins TRBV7-9 to TRBJ2-7; 11 bases line up with TRBD1. Trimming cost V 6 bases and J 5 bases; bases outside gene matches: 6. The CDR3 totals 14 residues. Germline values: CDR1 SEHNR, CDR2 FQNEAQ (reference sequence). Written as DNA, the CDR3 is TGTGCCAGCAGGACCGGGACAGGGGGAGACGAGCAGTACTTC. This encodes CASRTGTGGDEQYF.

V and J are TRBV20-1 and TRBJ2-5, with 8 bases identical to TRBD1. The germline CDR1 and CDR2 sequences are DFQATT and SNEGSKA (reference sequence). There are 13 residues in the CDR3. Trimming cost V 3 bases and J 4 bases; bases outside gene matches: 4. In DNA, the CDR3 is TGCAGTGCTAGCGGCAGGGGGCTAGAGACCCAGTACTTC. Translated, it gives CSASGRGLETQYF.

This clonotype has a handful of counts. This rearrangement joins TRBV5-1 to TRBJ2-5; unclear D gene. CDR3 length equals 13 residues. Germline V CDR1 and CDR2: SGHRS, YFSETQ. V was shortened by 3 bases and J by 2 bases, with 8 bases between the two germline ends. The DNA for the CDR3 is TGCGCCAGCAGCTACCAAGGGCAAGAGACCCAGTACTTC. Translated, it gives CASSYQGQETQYF.

The V gene is TRBV12-3 or TRBV12-4, the J gene TRBJ1-4; D possibly corresponds to TRBD1 (5 bases). The CDR3 totals 15 residues. Deletions cut 0 bases from V and 7 bases from J, with 12 bases between. CDR3 residues: CASSLAVGVSEKLFF. The CDR3 nucleotides are TGTGCCAGCAGTTTAGCCGTGGGGGTTAGTGAAAAACTGTTTTTT.